This entry is about one T cell receptor (beta chain). Its antigen remains unidentified. Vbeta (60) and Jbeta (13) primers were used in the PCR. Assay: immunoSEQ multiplex PCR; the TCRdb copy retains only in-frame clones and omits some. The table includes 150,000 or so clones, roughly 79% detected once. The V gene's germline CDR1 is SNHLY and CDR2 FYNNEI. Trimming cost V 6 bases and J 1 base, with 12 bases left between them. CDR3 length: 14 residues. This entry belongs to a study of cytomegalovirus exposure and HLA in healthy donors. Looking at the study overall: Drawn from HLA-typed donors, some 80 million unique TCRs were held in an early data release.

Study observations and caveats: Excluded were some V segments that proved indistinguishable, including TRBV6-2 and TRBV6-3. Most of the TCR beta V segments (in an earlier analysis) were productive either about 87% or about 30% of the time.

The sample consisted of PBMCs. The rearrangement links TRBV2 to TRBJ1-1, with D tentatively TRBD1 (5 bases). The clonotype was recovered from a man in his thirties or forties in good health and CMV-seronegative. Here the CDR3 reads CASRAGSWNTEAFF. CDR3 DNA sequence: TGTGCCAGCAGAGCAGGGTCTTGGAACACTGAAGCTTTCTTT.